The next 22 T cell receptor beta chains were all read from a single sample in a study of shared clonotypes between healthy human individuals. The assay was immunoSEQ multiplex PCR, and TCRdb's table has in-frame clones only and misses some. The sample consists of about 2.4 million clones, 80% to 95% of them appearing once. The sequenced material came from naive CD4+ T cells from PBMCs. Subset noted: CD45RA+ positively selected. The receptors originated from a man aged 18 to 29 in good health. Some clones in this sample may be carry-over from other donors' samples.

The table lists this clone with a few counts. V is TRBV19 and J is TRBJ1-1; D is perhaps TRBD1 (6 bases). Germline assignment: CDR1 LNHDA and CDR2 SQIVND (reference sequence). The CDR3 spans 14 residues. V was cut by 5 bases and J by 0 bases, with 10 bases left in between. CDR3 sequence reads: CASSWGRVNTEAFF. The CDR3 coding sequence is TGTGCCAGTAGTTGGGGGCGGGTGAACACTGAAGCTTTCTTT.

The V gene is TRBV16, the J gene TRBJ2-7, with 9 nucleotides matching TRBD1. The length of the CDR3 is 14 residues. The V gene's germline CDR1 is KGHSY and CDR2 FQNENV. V lost 4 bases and J lost 1; bases outside the gene matches: 2. CDR3 sequence (DNA): TGTGCCAGCAGCCTCGGGACAGGGTCCTACGAGCAGTACTTC. It codes for CASSLGTGSYEQYF.

This clone was seen once. The rearrangement uses TRBV7-6 and TRBJ1-3; D gene ambiguous. V lost 5 bases, J lost 0 bases, and 11 bases lay in between. This CDR3 is built from 15 residues. Germline V gene sequence: CDR1 SGHVS, CDR2 FNYEAQ. The chain's CDR3 is CASSKLDGSGNTIYF. In DNA, the CDR3 is TGTGCCAGCAGCAAACTCGATGGCTCTGGAAACACCATATATTTT.

The V and J genes are TRBV27 and TRBJ1-2, with D possibly matching TRBD1 (5 bases). The CDR3 contains 15 residues. Deletions cut 2 bases from V and 0 bases from J, with 10 bases between. Germline loops: CDR1 MNHEY, CDR2 SMNVEV (reference sequence). The CDR3 sequence: CASSLGAVPNYGYTF. CDR3 bases: TGTGCCAGCAGTTTAGGGGCAGTGCCTAACTATGGCTACACCTTC.

This clone has just one count. The rearrangement links TRBV28 to TRBJ1-2, with D maybe TRBD1 (5 bases). This CDR3 contains 12 residues. V lost 6 bases and J 7 bases, leaving 12 bases between the germline ends. Germline V lookup: CDR1 MDHEN, CDR2 SYDVKM. Here the CDR3 DNA reads TGTGCCAGCAGCCCCGAGGGGCGTGGCTACACCTTC. This sequence encodes CASSPEGRGYTF.

The chain recombines TRBV28 with TRBJ2-7; 9 bases align to TRBD2. V gave up 5 bases and J gave up 4 bases; unmatched junction bases: 12. This CDR3 is built from 16 residues. Germline CDR1 MDHEN, CDR2 SYDVKM. The CDR3 DNA reads TGTGCCAGCAGTCCAGCTAGCGGGAATGTGGAATACGAGCAGTACTTC. This encodes CASSPASGNVEYEQYF.

The V and J genes are TRBV14 and TRBJ1-6; 10 bases align to TRBD1. Trimming at V came to 5 bases and at J to 6 bases, leaving 10 bases not matched to a gene. The germline CDR1 and CDR2 sequences are SGHDN and FVKESK. The CDR3 has 17 residues. The CDR3 protein is CASSSRRDRGPNSPLHF. CDR3 coding DNA: TGTGCCAGCAGCTCCCGCAGAGACAGGGGGCCTAATTCACCCCTCCACTTT.

V is TRBV18 and J is TRBJ2-7, with TRBD2 matching 7 bases. V dropped 0 bases and J dropped 6; count of bases not matched to a gene: 8. The length of the CDR3 is 15 residues. Germline CDR1 KGHSH, CDR2 LQKENI. The CDR3 sequence is CASSPPSGLGREQYF. The CDR3 nucleotides are TGTGCCAGCTCACCACCTAGCGGGTTAGGACGCGAGCAGTACTTC.

V gene TRBV28 combines with J gene TRBJ2-5; 9 positions match TRBD1. CDR1 is MDHEN, CDR2 SYDVKM, per germline. The CDR3 runs to 13 residues. Unmatched junction bases numbered 4, after V lost 7 bases and J lost 4 bases. CDR3 DNA sequence: TGTGCCAGCATACAGGGGGCGGCAGAGACCCAGTACTTC. Translating it yields CASIQGAAETQYF.

This rearrangement joins TRBV5-1 to TRBJ1-2; 8 bases map to TRBD1. The germline V gene has CDR1 SGHRS and CDR2 YFSETQ. J lost 7 bases, V lost 4 bases, and 6 bases had no gene match. The CDR3 spans 13 residues. In DNA form, the CDR3 reads TGCGCCAGCAGCCCCGAGGACAGGGCTGGCTACACCTTC. Protein: CASSPEDRAGYTF.

This rearrangement joins TRBV5-1 to TRBJ2-7; 7 bases align to TRBD1. The CDR3 contains 13 residues. Germline V gene sequence: CDR1 SGHRS, CDR2 YFSETQ. After removal of 4 bases from V and 4 bases from J, the junction contained 5 bases not matched to a gene. The CDR3 DNA is TGCGCCAGCAGCGTGCGGACAGGATACGAGCAGTACTTC. Translated: CASSVRTGYEQYF. Looking up the rest from reference TRBV5-1 and TRBJ2-7 gives the full variable domain: KAGVTQTPRYLIKTRGQQVTLSCSPISGHRSVSWYQQTPGQGLQFLFEYFSETQRNKGNFPGRFSGRQFSNSRSEMNVSTLELGDSALYLCASSVRTGYEQYFGPGTRLTVT.

J is TRBJ1-1 and V is TRBV7-7; D might be TRBD1 (5 bases). The CDR3 runs to 13 residues. Between the trimmed V and J ends, which lost 5 bases and 8 bases, there was a span of 15 bases. Germline CDR1 reads SSHAT; CDR2 reads FNYEAQ (reference sequence). The DNA for the CDR3 is TGTGCCAGCAGCCCCGTCACAGGCTCCGAAGCTTTCTTT. Translated: CASSPVTGSEAFF.

The genes are TRBV7-3 and TRBJ2-3; possibly TRBD1 for D (5 bases). The V gene lost 4 bases and the J gene lost 3 bases, with 14 bases spanning the gap. Germline V lookup: CDR1 SGHTA, CDR2 FQGTGA. The CDR3 totals 15 residues. The CDR3 reads CASSWGRGGTDTQYF. CDR3 bases: TGTGCCAGCAGCTGGGGAAGGGGTGGGACAGATACGCAGTATTTT. The full variable domain, completed using reference TRBV7-3 and TRBJ2-3, is GAGVSQTPSNKVTEKGKYVELRCDPISGHTALYWYRQSLGQGPEFLIYFQGTGAADDSGLPNDRFFAVRPEGSVSTLKIQRTERGDSAVYLCASSWGRGGTDTQYFGPGTRLTVL.

CDR3 coding DNA: TGTGCCAGCAGCTTGGGAAAAGAGACCCAGTACTTC. Translated, it gives CASSLGKETQYF. The gene calls are TRBV5-6 and TRBJ2-5; D remains unclear. V was shortened by 0 bases and J by 3 bases, with 3 bases between the two germline ends. CDR3 size: 12 residues. Germline loops: CDR1 SGHDT, CDR2 YYEEEE.

The chain employs TRBV28 and TRBJ1-5, with a possible D match to TRBD1 (5 bases). The germline V gene encodes CDR1 MDHEN and CDR2 SYDVKM. Trimming cost V 4 bases and J 6 bases, with 13 bases left between them. This CDR3 has 14 residues. CDR3: CASSSRVEGQPQHF. CDR3 in DNA: TGTGCCAGCAGTTCCAGGGTTGAGGGTCAGCCCCAGCATTTT. The entire variable domain, with the rest obtained from reference TRBV28 and TRBJ1-5, is as follows: DVKVTQSSRYLVKRTGEKVFLECVQDMDHENMFWYRQDPGLGLRLIYFSYDVKMKEKGDIPEGYSVSREKKERFSLILESASTNQTSMYLCASSSRVEGQPQHFGDGTRLSIL.

This clone was detected once. J is TRBJ1-4 and V is TRBV27; a weak D match, TRBD1 (5 bases). Germline loops: CDR1 MNHEY, CDR2 SMNVEV (reference sequence). Trimming cost V 6 bases and J 3 bases, with 14 bases left between them. The CDR3 spans 15 residues. CDR3 sequence reads: CASRKKGRPNEKLFF. In nucleotides, the CDR3 is TGTGCCAGCAGAAAGAAGGGACGGCCTAATGAAAAACTGTTTTTT. The entire variable domain, with the rest obtained from reference TRBV27 and TRBJ1-4, is as follows: EAQVTQNPRYLITVTGKKLTVTCSQNMNHEYMSWYRQDPGLGLRQIYYSMNVEVTDKGDVPEGYKVSRKEKRNFPLILESPSPNQTSLYFCASRKKGRPNEKLFFGSGTQLSVL.

This clone was counted a few times. The rearrangement links TRBV7-6 to TRBJ1-5; D is unclear. V lost 2 bases, J lost 5 bases, and 7 bases lay in between. CDR3 length equals 13 residues. Germline CDR1 and CDR2: SGHVS and FNYEAQ. CDR3 amino acids: CASSLQIDQPQHF. Written as DNA, the CDR3 is TGTGCCAGCAGCTTACAAATAGATCAGCCCCAGCATTTT. Based on the CDR3 plus reference TRBV7-6 and TRBJ1-5, the full variable domain is GAGVSQSPRYKVTKRGQDVALRCDPISGHVSLYWYRQALGQGPEFLTYFNYEAQQDKSGLPNDRFSAERPEGSISTLTIQRTEQRDSAMYRCASSLQIDQPQHFGDGTRLSIL.

This chain uses TRBV6-1 with TRBJ1-5; 7 positions agree with TRBD1. Germline V gene lookup returns CDR1 MNHNS and CDR2 SASEGT. Trimming cost V 2 bases and J 1 base; bases outside gene matches: 5. CDR3 size: 16 residues. CDR3 sequence: CASSEQGGKSNQPQHF. The CDR3 DNA reads as TGTGCCAGCAGTGAACAAGGGGGCAAAAGCAATCAGCCCCAGCATTTT.

The rearrangement uses TRBV4-1 and TRBJ1-5; D is undetermined. The CDR3 covers 17 residues. The V end lost 4 bases, the J end lost 1 base, and 17 bases lay between the germline ends. Germline V CDR1 and CDR2: MGHRA, YSYEKL. CDR3 bases: TGCGCCAGCAGCCCCCTTTTTTTGAAAGCAAGCAATCAGCCCCAGCATTTT. As protein: CASSPLFLKASNQPQHF.

As to this clone: Other DNA sequences in this sample translate to the same CDR3. The chain carries TRBV5-1 and TRBJ1-1, with a weak D call TRBD1 (5 bases). CDR3 length: 13 amino acids. Trimming removed 5 bases at V and 0 bases at J, with 8 bases between. CDR1 is SGHRS, CDR2 YFSETQ, per germline. CDR3 nucleotide sequence: TGCGCCAGCAGTAGGGGCATGAACACTGAAGCTTTCTTT. As protein: CASSRGMNTEAFF.

This sequence joins TRBV28 and TRBJ1-2; D gene unclear. V dropped 5 bases and J dropped 9 bases, with 16 bases sitting between them. Germline CDR1 reads MDHEN; CDR2 reads SYDVKM. The CDR3 contains 13 residues. This CDR3 reads CASSLPGDFSYTF. The DNA for the CDR3 is TGTGCCAGCAGTCTCCCCGGGGATTTTAGCTACACCTTC.

The J gene is TRBJ1-2, the V gene TRBV6-1, with no clear D. This CDR3 is built from 15 residues. Deletions cut 2 bases from V and 0 bases from J, with 10 bases between. Germline CDR1 is MNHNS and CDR2 is SASEGT. As DNA, the CDR3 is TGTGCCAGCAGTGAATCAAGGGCCCCTAACTATGGCTACACCTTC. Amino acid sequence: CASSESRAPNYGYTF.